This T cell receptor beta chain emerged from a study of blood T cell repertoires in COVID-19. The overall study: Collection of acute and convalescent COVID-19 samples took place in the United States, Italy and Spain. Nucleic acid was either cDNA or gDNA, and it came from T cells, B-cell-depleted T cells, or PBMCs.

The CDR3 contains 18 residues. Methods used by the authors: Reference gene primer amplification gave estimated nucleated cell counts. TCRdb's copy holds only in-frame clones and misses some; the assay was immunoSEQ multiplex PCR. D and trimming come from the DNA, and the V and J calls and clone size come from that table. Found here are more than 15,000 clones, approximately 90% of them singletons; the top ten hold 9.8%. Sequenced material: peripheral blood. This sequence was found in a middle-aged man with active COVID-19. The chain links TRBV21-1 to TRBJ2-3; the table's D call of TRBD1 was not tested on the DNA. TRBV21-1 is described as a pseudogene. As DNA, the CDR3 is TGTGCCAGCAGCAAAGAGGAGGGGGCGGGACGGCCCACAGATACGCAGTATTTT. Protein sequence: CASSKEEGAGRPTDTQYF.